This T cell receptor (beta chain) derives from a study of blood T cells in healthy people across ages. Study results and limitations: Observed TCR beta diversity per million T cells went down as age went up. This fall followed a roughly linear course with age. Versus aged donors, long-lived donors had higher diversity and more naive CD4+ cells.

CDR1 and CDR2 (germline): KGHDR, SFDVKD. The CDR3 loop spans 13 amino acids. The V end was cut by 0 bases, the J end by 5 bases, with 4 bases between. Concerning this clonotype: Its antigen is still unknown.

Using a J-beta primer mix together with a sample-barcoded 5' primer, a second PCR was run for roughly 6 to 12 cycles. All cDNA molecules were each tagged by a template-switch adaptor with 12 random nucleotides. Every sample gave at least 2.5 million paired-end reads containing CDR3. TCRdb itself ran the 5' RACE reads through MiXCR, one entry per CDR3 protein. The sample has roughly 700,000 distinct CDR3 sequences; approximately 50% are singletons. The V call is TRBV24-1, the J call TRBJ2-1; D is unclear. The clonotype was recovered from a woman aged 60-70 years in good health. Source material: blood. The CDR3 DNA reads TGTGCCACCAGTGATTTGGAGGACAATGAGCAGTTCTTC. As protein: CATSDLEDNEQFF.